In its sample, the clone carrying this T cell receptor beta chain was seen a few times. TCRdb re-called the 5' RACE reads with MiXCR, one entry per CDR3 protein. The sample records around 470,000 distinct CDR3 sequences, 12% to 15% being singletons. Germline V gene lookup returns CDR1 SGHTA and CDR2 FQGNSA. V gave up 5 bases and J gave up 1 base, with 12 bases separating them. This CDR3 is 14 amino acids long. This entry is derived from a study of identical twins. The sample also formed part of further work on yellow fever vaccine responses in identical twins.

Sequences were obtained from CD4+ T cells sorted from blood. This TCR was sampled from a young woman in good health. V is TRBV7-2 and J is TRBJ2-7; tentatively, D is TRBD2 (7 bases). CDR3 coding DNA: TGTGCCAGCAGCGGAAGGGGGGGGTCCTACGAGCAGTACTTC. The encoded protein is CASSGRGGSYEQYF.